The following is a TCR beta chain sequence with its context. Its antigen is not known. This CDR3 is 14 amino acids long. Looked up from germline, CDR1 is SGHAT and CDR2 is FQNNGV. V was cut by 2 bases and J by 6 bases, with 14 bases left in between. Assay used: immunoSEQ multiplex PCR; TCRdb lists only in-frame clones, some missing. The sample lists 150,000 or so clones, more than 75% occurring once. The sample is drawn from a study of cytomegalovirus exposure and HLA in healthy donors. Study observations and caveats: Cytomegalovirus-associated TCR beta chains were listed, numbering some 170. According to a later analysis, TCR clusters from the first cohort tended to co-occur in the 90 to 150 validation repertoires.

This receptor was taken from a man aged 18 to 35 in good health and CMV-seropositive. Specimen: PBMCs. The chain has TRBV11-2 and TRBJ2-7, with D perhaps TRBD1 (5 bases). The CDR3 DNA sequence: TGTGCCAGCAGCTTAACGCGACAGAGCCCCGAGCAGTACTTC. This gives the protein CASSLTRQSPEQYF.